The next 29 T cell receptor beta chains were all read from a single sample in a study of T-cell reconstitution after alpha-beta-depleted transplantation in children. Unique molecular identifiers were incorporated during preparation of the TCRbeta library. TCRdb re-called the PCR reads with MiXCR, one entry per CDR3 protein. This table has just over 950,000 distinct CDR3 sequences, roughly 29% appearing once. Sequencing used PBMCs, mostly from graft donor cells, obtained 360 days after TCRalphabeta/CD19-depleted stem cell transplant. These receptors all stem from a boy under three years old who had a stem cell transplant for SCID, so the T cells may come from the graft donor.

In nucleotides, the CDR3 is TGTGCCACCAACCACGACTACACCAGGAATGAAAAACTGTTTTTT. Amino acid sequence: CATNHDYTRNEKLFF. The chain is built from TRBV24-1 and TRBJ1-4; D gene unclear. CDR1 and CDR2 from the germline V gene are KGHDR and SFDVKD. The CDR3 runs 15 residues. Trimming removed 8 bases at V and 5 bases at J, with 17 bases between.

V usage is TRBV12-3 or TRBV12-4 and J usage is TRBJ2-1, with D possibly matching TRBD2 (5 bases). V was cut by 3 bases and J by 10 bases, with 10 bases left in between. The CDR3 spans 12 residues. This chain's CDR3 is CASSLAGVEQFF. In DNA form, the CDR3 reads TGTGCCAGCAGTTTGGCGGGTGTCGAGCAGTTCTTC.

This clonotype has just a few counts. The chain uses TRBV12-3 or TRBV12-4 and TRBJ2-6; TRBD2 aligns across 7 bases. With 1 base clipped from V and 1 base from J, the junction kept 4 bases outside the gene matches. The CDR3 extends over 17 amino acids. The DNA of the CDR3 is TGTGCCAGCAGTTTAGATGTGGGGGGGTCTGGGGCCAACGTCCTGACTTTC. The encoded protein is CASSLDVGGSGANVLTF.

This clonotype was recorded at least ten times. CDR3 in amino acids: CASSAGYSNQPQHF. The CDR3 coding sequence is TGTGCCAGCAGCGCAGGGTATAGCAATCAGCCCCAGCATTTT. V gene TRBV12-3 or TRBV12-4 combines with J gene TRBJ1-5; maybe TRBD1 (5 bases). The CDR3 consists of 14 residues. The germline V and J ends were trimmed by 6 bases and 0 bases, with 9 bases remaining between them.

The chain recombines TRBV10-3 with TRBJ2-1; no clear D gene. Trimming pared 11 bases from V and 0 bases from J, leaving 14 bases between. Germline CDR1 and CDR2: ENHRY and SYGVKD. CDR3 length: 14 amino acids. In DNA, the CDR3 is TGTGCCTCACGGACGTTGAGCTCCTACAATGAGCAGTTCTTC. Protein product: CASRTLSSYNEQFF.

This clonotype showed up just a few times. The chain combines TRBV12-3 or TRBV12-4 with TRBJ2-1; 7 nucleotides align to TRBD2. Trimming removed 3 bases from V and 2 bases from J; junction bases left unmatched: 7. The CDR3 contains 16 residues. CDR3 sequence reads: CASSFVGRGAYNEQFF. The CDR3 nucleotides are TGTGCCAGCAGTTTCGTGGGTCGGGGGGCCTACAATGAGCAGTTCTTC.

This clonotype was found a few times. The chain uses TRBV28 and TRBJ2-7; perhaps D is TRBD1 or TRBD2 (5 bases each). Germline lookup yields CDR1 MDHEN and CDR2 SYDVKM. The CDR3 has 15 residues. The germline V and J ends were trimmed by 5 bases and 2 bases, with 16 bases remaining between them. The CDR3 spells CASSGPGRDPYEQYF. CDR3 in DNA: TGTGCCAGCAGTGGACCCGGCAGGGACCCCTACGAGCAGTACTTC.

The rearrangement joins TRBV5-1 to TRBJ2-6; D not certain. The CDR3 contains 14 residues. CDR1 and CDR2 from the germline V gene are SGHRS and YFSETQ. Trimming removed 2 bases at V and 2 bases at J, with 5 bases between. The CDR3 sequence: CASSFQAGANVLTF. DNA for the CDR3: TGCGCCAGCAGCTTTCAGGCTGGGGCCAACGTCCTGACTTTC.

The chain combines TRBV29-1 with TRBJ2-3; either TRBD1 or TRBD2 may fit D (6 bases each). V lost 6 bases and J 2 bases, leaving 18 bases between the germline ends. This CDR3 is 15 amino acids long. Germline values: CDR1 SQVTM, CDR2 ANQGSEA. CDR3: CSVGGSGPTTDTQYF. CDR3 sequence (DNA): TGCAGCGTAGGGGGGTCGGGACCGACCACAGATACGCAGTATTTT.

J is TRBJ2-7 and V is TRBV29-1, with TRBD1 matching 10 bases. CDR1 and CDR2 (germline): SQVTM, ANQGSEA. This CDR3 comprises 13 residues. The ends lost 3 bases at V and 8 bases at J; junction bases unmatched: 7. CDR3: CSVDRDRGGQQYF. For the CDR3, the DNA is TGCAGCGTTGACCGGGACAGGGGAGGCCAGCAGTACTTC.

Only one count was recorded for this clonotype. The rearrangement links TRBV18 to TRBJ2-2; D uncertain. V dropped 1 base and J dropped 5 bases, with 8 bases sitting between them. CDR3 size: 14 residues. Germline loops: CDR1 KGHSH, CDR2 LQKENI. In DNA, the CDR3 is TGTGCCAGCTCACCACAGGCACCGACCGGGGAGCTGTTTTTT. Its translation is CASSPQAPTGELFF.

V usage is TRBV12-3 or TRBV12-4 and J usage is TRBJ2-2; no clear D gene. The CDR3 runs 16 residues. Deletions cut 5 bases from V and 2 bases from J, with 15 bases between. The CDR3 DNA sequence: TGTGCCAGCAGTAGTGGGCGGAGAAGTAACACCGGGGAGCTGTTTTTT. It is translated as CASSSGRRSNTGELFF.

V usage is TRBV28 and J usage is TRBJ1-2; weak D call: TRBD1 (6 bases). The length of the CDR3 is 20 residues. Germline lookup yields CDR1 MDHEN and CDR2 SYDVKM. Between the trimmed V and J ends, which lost 1 base and 6 bases, there was a span of 30 bases. The chain's CDR3 is CASSLYWGPGGQGTRDGYTF. The CDR3 bases are TGTGCCAGCAGTTTATATTGGGGTCCGGGCGGTCAGGGGACAAGGGATGGCTACACCTTC.

Of note for this clonotype: Just one base apart from a much larger clone, this may be a read error. The V gene is TRBV12-3 or TRBV12-4, the J gene TRBJ2-3; D unclear. The length of the CDR3 is 12 residues. V dropped 7 bases and J dropped 2 bases, with 7 bases sitting between them. CDR3 region: CASTSFTDTQYF. CDR3 nucleotide sequence: TGTGCCAGCACCTCCTTCACAGATACGCAGTATTTT.

The chain recombines TRBV6-5 with TRBJ2-5, with D perhaps TRBD1 (6 bases). Germline CDR1 reads MNHEY; CDR2 reads SVGAGI. The CDR3 runs to 12 residues. The V end lost 0 bases, the J end lost 7 bases, and 6 bases lay between the germline ends. The CDR3 loop is CASSYSQGTQYF. The CDR3 coding sequence is TGTGCCAGCAGTTACTCACAGGGGACCCAGTACTTC.

The genes are TRBV5-1 and TRBJ1-4; D unresolved. Germline loops: CDR1 SGHRS, CDR2 YFSETQ. Trimming removed 1 base at V and 8 bases at J, with 6 bases between. The CDR3 runs 12 residues. CDR3 in amino acids: CASSLNGEKLFF. The DNA of the CDR3 is TGCGCCAGCAGCTTGAACGGGGAAAAACTGTTTTTT.

The V gene is TRBV28, the J gene TRBJ2-7, with D unclear. V gave up 6 bases and J gave up 0 bases, with 18 bases separating them. The length of the CDR3 is 16 residues. Germline V gene data show CDR1 as MDHEN and CDR2 as SYDVKM. DNA of the CDR3: TGTGCCAGCAGCCCACGTCCTTTTTTGAGCTCCTACGAGCAGTACTTC. This translates into CASSPRPFLSSYEQYF.

There are a few counts of this clonotype. The chain uses TRBV6-5 and TRBJ2-1; D possibly corresponds to TRBD2 (6 bases). The CDR3 runs to 17 residues. V dropped 6 bases and J dropped 2 bases, with 20 bases sitting between them. The germline gives CDR1 MNHEY, CDR2 SVGAGI. The CDR3 DNA reads TGTGCCAGCAGCTATTTCCCGGGGGATGGGGCCTACAATGAGCAGTTCTTC. Its protein is CASSYFPGDGAYNEQFF.

Here the CDR3 DNA reads TGCAGCGTTGAGCTCCTGACCGGGGAGCTGTTTTTT. Translating it yields CSVELLTGELFF. The chain carries TRBV29-1 and TRBJ2-2, with D uncertain. This CDR3 has 12 residues. The germline V gene has CDR1 SQVTM and CDR2 ANQGSEA. V was trimmed by 3 bases and J by 5 bases, leaving 7 bases between them.

This clonotype was found a few times. V gene TRBV5-1 combines with J gene TRBJ2-1, with 9 bases lining up with TRBD1. V dropped 4 bases and J dropped 7; count of bases not matched to a gene: 12. Germline V gene data show CDR1 as SGHRS and CDR2 as YFSETQ. The CDR3 runs 16 residues. As DNA, the CDR3 is TGCGCCAGCAGCCCACTGGTGGGGACAGGGCGGAATGAGCAGTTCTTC. It translates to CASSPLVGTGRNEQFF.

This clonotype has just a few counts. The chain recombines TRBV18 with TRBJ2-7, with D unclear. There are 14 residues in the CDR3. The germline gives CDR1 KGHSH, CDR2 LQKENI. The V and J ends lost 1 base and 1 base respectively, with 8 bases between them. The CDR3, as DNA: TGTGCCAGCTCACCACGGGCCCTTTCCTACGAGCAGTACTTC. Translated: CASSPRALSYEQYF.

This clonotype was seen more than once but under ten times. This chain uses TRBV7-3 with TRBJ2-1; the D gene is possibly TRBD2 (6 bases). The germline V gene has CDR1 SGHTA and CDR2 FQGTGA. This CDR3 region has 13 residues. Trimming cost V 5 bases and J 10 bases, with 15 bases left between them. DNA for the CDR3: TGTGCCAGCAGCCCTAGCTACGGGGGAGAGCAGTTCTTC. Amino acids: CASSPSYGGEQFF.

The chain carries TRBV27 and TRBJ2-3; 7 bases agree with TRBD2. Trimming at V came to 3 bases and at J to 1 base, leaving 4 bases not matched to a gene. This CDR3 spans 15 amino acids. CDR1 MNHEY and CDR2 SMNVEV come from the germline V gene (reference sequence). The CDR3 spells CASSFYLAGTDTQYF. For the CDR3, the DNA is TGTGCCAGCAGTTTCTATCTAGCGGGCACAGATACGCAGTATTTT.

The CDR3 DNA reads TGCGCCAGCAGCCAAGATCATCAGGGGCCCGGGACGTTCTTC. It translates to CASSQDHQGPGTFF. This sequence joins TRBV4-1 and TRBJ2-1, with D possibly matching TRBD1 (6 bases). The CDR3 totals 14 residues. Germline V gives CDR1 MGHRA, CDR2 YSYEKL. V gave up 0 bases and J gave up 15 bases, with 18 bases separating them.

The chain employs TRBV6-1 and TRBJ2-7; the match to TRBD1 covers 11 bases. This CDR3 spans 14 amino acids. V gave up 3 bases and J gave up 5 bases; unmatched junction bases: 3. The germline CDR1 and CDR2 sequences are MNHNS and SASEGT. The CDR3 DNA reads TGTGCCAGCAGTGACCGGGACAGGGGGAACGAGCAGTACTTC. This codes for CASSDRDRGNEQYF.

The rearrangement joins TRBV20-1 to TRBJ2-1; 10 positions agree with TRBD2. In germline, CDR1 is DFQATT, CDR2 SNEGSKA (reference sequence). This CDR3 spans 14 amino acids. The V and J ends lost 8 bases and 4 bases, in that order; junction bases with no gene match: 8. This CDR3 is CSSLTSGIYNEQFF. CDR3 bases: TGCAGTTCCCTAACTAGCGGGATTTACAATGAGCAGTTCTTC.

This clonotype was found a few times. The CDR3 DNA reads TGTGCCAGCAGCGTTTTCGGGGGGGCCGGAGATACGCAGTATTTT. This gives the protein CASSVFGGAGDTQYF. The genes are TRBV9 and TRBJ2-3; 8 nucleotides align to TRBD2. Germline loops: CDR1 SGDLS, CDR2 YYNGEE. The CDR3 runs 15 residues. V lost 2 bases to trimming and J lost 5 bases; unmatched junction nucleotides: 7.

This clonotype was seen a handful of times. J is TRBJ2-1 and V is TRBV27; the D gene is possibly TRBD1 (6 bases). Trimming took 2 bases from V and 10 from J, leaving 24 bases between them. Germline values: CDR1 MNHEY, CDR2 SMNVEV (reference sequence). The CDR3 consists of 17 residues. The CDR3 protein is CASSLRWARGRSGEQFF. The CDR3 DNA follows: TGTGCCAGCAGTTTACGCTGGGCCAGGGGAAGGTCAGGGGAGCAGTTCTTC.

In this sample, this clonotype turned up a few times. CDR3 amino acids: CASSPQRNHEQYF. DNA of the CDR3: TGTGCCAGCAGCCCCCAGCGGAACCACGAGCAGTACTTC. This chain uses TRBV7-8 with TRBJ2-7; D perhaps matches TRBD2 (5 bases). Trimming removed 5 bases at V and 5 bases at J, with 13 bases between. Germline assignment: CDR1 SGHVS and CDR2 FQNEAQ. The CDR3 spans 13 residues.